This TCR beta chain was retrieved from a study of T cells in narcolepsy (dated by TCRdb to the late 2010s). Looking at the study overall: Patients with narcolepsy type 1 or type 2 (NT1, NT2) and healthy control donors were enrolled in the study. Autoreactive T cells targeting hypocretin neuron self-antigens (hypocretin, TRIB2) were sought in narcolepsy patients, and TCR Vbeta sequencing was used to track clonotypes in blood and CSF. What the research found in general, with its limitations: In plots comparing CSF and blood CD4+ T cell clonotypes from the same patient, HCRT-specific and TRIB2-specific autoreactive clonotypes were highlighted. Some blood memory CD4+ repertoires from patients and controls contained no sequences matching autoreactive T cell clones. Autoreactive clonotypes were reported to be detected serially in the blood of the same patients and of different patients, but not in the blood of healthy controls. Patients and controls had similar numbers of sequenced blood memory CD4+ clonotypes, with averages of 39,000 to 50,000 in patients and some 33,000 in controls.

For TCR Vbeta sequencing, memory CD4+ T cells were sorted ex vivo from the peripheral blood of narcolepsy patients and healthy controls. CDR1 and CDR2 are read off the germline V gene as SGHRS and YFSETQ. Counted from cysteine to phenylalanine, this CDR3 has 16 amino acids. The retained sequence is limited to the CDR3, 48 bases, with the frame set at the first base. Relative to germline, V is missing 7 bases and J is missing 4 bases, with 8 bases of the junction outside any gene match. Libraries came from the immunoSEQ multiplex PCR assay. TCRdb obtained this table from immuneACCESS and retained in-frame rearrangements with V and J assigned. These tables miss some clones; where compared with another copy, unresolved V genes account for less than half of the shortfall, and the remainder is unexplained. A total of under 40,000 clones appear in this sample, roughly 80% of them only once. The ten largest account for roughly 1.3% of the sample.

On this clone itself: Its antigen is not yet known. Per-base qualities were not stored, and no clone one base away is much larger.

The sequenced sample consisted of CD45RA- memory CD4+ T cells from PBMCs. The sample's cell subset or site label, decoded: memory T cells sorted ex vivo from peripheral blood. The receptor was derived from a human donor with narcolepsy. The rearrangement joined TRBV5-1 to TRBJ2-1; TRBD2 aligns with 13 central bases. The CDR3 region reads CASGRTSGGPYNEQFF. Read as DNA, the sequence is TGCGCCAGCGGTCGGACTAGCGGGGGACCTTACAATGAGCAGTTCTTC. The variable domain in full, with residues beyond the CDR3 obtained from the reference TRBV5-1 and TRBJ2-1 genes, is KAGVTQTPRYLIKTRGQQVTLSCSPISGHRSVSWYQQTPGQGLQFLFEYFSETQRNKGNFPGRFSGRQFSNSRSEMNVSTLELGDSALYLCASGRTSGGPYNEQFFGPGTRLTVL.